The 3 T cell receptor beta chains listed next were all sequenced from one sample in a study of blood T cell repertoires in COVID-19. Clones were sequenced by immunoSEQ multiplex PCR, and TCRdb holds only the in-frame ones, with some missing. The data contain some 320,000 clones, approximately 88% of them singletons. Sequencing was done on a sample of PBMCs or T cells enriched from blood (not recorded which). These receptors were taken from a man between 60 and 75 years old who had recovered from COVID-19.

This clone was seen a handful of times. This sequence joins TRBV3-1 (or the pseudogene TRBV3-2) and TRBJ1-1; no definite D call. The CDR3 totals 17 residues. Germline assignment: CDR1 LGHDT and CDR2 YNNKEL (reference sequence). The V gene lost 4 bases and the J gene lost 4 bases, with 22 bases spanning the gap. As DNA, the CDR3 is TGTGCCAGCAGCCCCCCTGGTCGCGGCCGTTTCGGCACTGAAGCTTTCTTT. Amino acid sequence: CASSPPGRGRFGTEAFF.

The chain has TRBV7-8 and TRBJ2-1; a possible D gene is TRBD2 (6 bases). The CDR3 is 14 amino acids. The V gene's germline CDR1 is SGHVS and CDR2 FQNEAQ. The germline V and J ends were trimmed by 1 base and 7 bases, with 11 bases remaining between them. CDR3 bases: TGTGCCAGCAGCTTAGTGGAGGGACTGAATGAGCAGTTCTTC. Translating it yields CASSLVEGLNEQFF.

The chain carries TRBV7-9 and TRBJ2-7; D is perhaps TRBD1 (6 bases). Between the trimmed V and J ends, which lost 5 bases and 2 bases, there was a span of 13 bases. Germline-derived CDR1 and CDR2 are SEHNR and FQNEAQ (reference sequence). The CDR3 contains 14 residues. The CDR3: CASSTPDSTYEQYF. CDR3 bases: TGTGCCAGCAGCACCCCGGACAGCACCTACGAGCAGTACTTC.